Sequencing of this T cell receptor (beta chain) was carried out in a study of blood T cell repertoires in COVID-19 (dated by TCRdb to about 2020). As for the study more broadly: Samples from collaborators originated in the United States, Italy and Spain and spanned both the acute and convalescent phases of COVID-19. The repertoires were released in a freely available public database intended as a resource for research on the immune response to SARS-CoV-2. The sample metadata nearly always contained a de-identified subject ID, COVID-19 status, age in years and sex. The samples were drawn from two sources: the first 160 participants of the ongoing ImmuneRACE study, and about 1,300 subjects contributed by 6 global collaborators. The material from the prospective study consisted of cDNA or gDNA derived from T cells, B-cell-depleted T cells, or PBMCs. Deeply sampled blood TCRbeta repertoires from subjects exposed to, actively infected with, or recovered from COVID-19 were included in the dataset. HLA class I and class II types, where available, came from metadata supplied by the sample provider rather than from assay-based typing.

A note on this clone: No cognate antigen has been identified for it. No much larger clone is present one base from it, and per-base qualities are unavailable.

Findings and caveats that apply to the study as a whole: The quantity of clinical and demographic metadata differed by source and by participant and was supplied without curation.

There are 16 amino acids in the CDR3, from cysteine to phenylalanine inclusive. Only the CDR3 DNA stays, 48 bases, in frame from base 1. V is pared back by 0 bases and J by 1 base, with 12 bases lying between the germline termini. The germline V gene (reference sequence) supplies CDR1 MNHEY and CDR2 SMNVEV. Samples from volunteer blood donors who had recovered from COVID-19 were contributed by a second Seattle source. Each collaborating institution followed its own protocols to collect whole blood in K2EDTA tubes. Collaborator samples were shipped for TCRbeta analysis as frozen whole blood, isolated PBMCs, or DNA extracted from either sample type. TCRbeta CDR3 regions were amplified from genomic DNA by means of the immunoSEQ Assay, a bias-controlled multiplex PCR. In the paper's pipeline: Within the assay, amplification of reference gene primers was used to estimate how many nucleated cells each sample contained. To quantify the absolute abundance of each unique TCRbeta CDR3 rearrangement, sequence reads were collapsed and filtered. For each sample, productive Simpson clonality was calculated as the square root of Simpson's diversity index across productive rearrangements. Here the immuneACCESS table is served through TCRdb, limited to in-frame sequences with V and J called. Missing clones are a known gap in these copies; in checked studies unresolved V genes cover under half, and the rest lacks a known reason. V and J calls and clone size come straight from that table; D and trimming were deduced from the DNA. Across this sample there are fewer than 300,000 clones, with 80% to 90% seen only once. The ten largest clones capture 8% to 10% of the sample.

The sequenced sample consisted of peripheral blood. The chain couples TRBV27 to TRBJ2-5; TRBD1 is perhaps the D gene, given 6 matching bases. The receptor was derived from a woman in her forties or fifties who had recovered from COVID-19. The nucleotides are TGTGCCAGCAGTTTATCGTCAGGGGAAGCCCAAGAGACCCAGTACTTC. Its translation reads: CASSLSSGEAQETQYF.